This TCR beta chain was found in a study of T cells in Graves' hyperthyroidism and ophthalmopathy. The CDR3 is made up of 14 amino acids. The germline V gene has CDR1 SGHVS and CDR2 FNYEAQ. The germline V and J ends were trimmed by 2 bases and 5 bases, with 12 bases remaining between them. This clonotype was recorded at least ten times. Its specificity is not known. Study-wide results and limits: From stable hyperthyroidism, ophthalmopathy was set apart by a 13 V-J model.

RNA transcripts gave rise to amplified TCR beta CDR3 regions. With the HTBI primer set, the TCR CDR3 went through a first round of RT-PCR. Each CDR3 protein is one row after TCRdb ran MiXCR on the multiplex PCR reads. The data show a few hundred thousand distinct CDR3 sequences, roughly 46% seen once. The TCR was taken from a woman aged 18 to 35 with Graves' hyperthyroidism. The chain uses TRBV7-6 and TRBJ2-5; TRBD2 might be the D (5 bases). The source material was peripheral blood or thyroid tissue (not recorded which). The CDR3 bases are TGTGCCAGCAGCTTATCATTAGCGCTCGAGACCCAGTACTTC. It encodes CASSLSLALETQYF.